This is a list of T cell receptor beta chains from one sample in a study of blood T cell repertoires in COVID-19. The assay was immunoSEQ multiplex PCR, and TCRdb's table has in-frame clones only and misses some. Of 150,000 to 200,000 clones in the sample, around 84% were seen once. The source material was peripheral blood. The receptors were sampled from a human donor with acute or convalescent COVID-19. The donor label of this sample is uncertain. Both conserved end residues are part of each CDR3. A D gene is named only where the DNA matches it firmly. Clone sizes are given selectively: once, few, many, or a class where the clone is expanded.

abundance: once
v_gene: TRBV9
d_gene: -
j_gene: TRBJ2-3
CDR3nt: TGTGCCAGCAGCCCTCGGCAGGGGGGAACAGATACGCAGTATTTT
CDR3aa: CASSPRQGGTDTQYF

abundance: once
v_gene: TRBV24-1
d_gene: TRBD1
j_gene: TRBJ1-1
CDR3nt: TGTGCCACCAGTGATTCGACAGGGGGCCGGACTGAAGCTTTCTTT
CDR3aa: CATSDSTGGRTEAFF

abundance: -
v_gene: TRBV4-3
d_gene: -
j_gene: TRBJ1-1
CDR3nt: TGCGCCAGCAGCCAAGACATTAACACTGAAGCTTTCTTT
CDR3aa: CASSQDINTEAFF

abundance: -
v_gene: TRBV10-1
d_gene: TRBD1
j_gene: TRBJ1-4
CDR3nt: TGCGCCAGCAGCCAGACAGGGAGTAATGAAAAACTGTTTTTT
CDR3aa: CASSQTGSNEKLFF

abundance: -
v_gene: TRBV11-2
d_gene: TRBD2
j_gene: TRBJ2-1
CDR3nt: TGTGCCAGCAGCTTAGAAGCAGCGGGGGCCAATGAGCAGTTCTTC
CDR3aa: CASSLEAAGANEQFF

abundance: -
v_gene: TRBV6-1
d_gene: -
j_gene: TRBJ2-6
CDR3nt: TGTGCCAGCAGTGAGTTTCAAACTGGGGCCAACGTCCTGACTTTC
CDR3aa: CASSEFQTGANVLTF

abundance: -
v_gene: TRBV7-2
d_gene: -
j_gene: TRBJ2-6
CDR3nt: TGTGCCAGCAGCCCTCCCAATCGGCGGGGATGGTTCGGGGCCAACGTCCTGACTTTC
CDR3aa: CASSPPNRRGWFGANVLTF

abundance: -
v_gene: TRBV19
d_gene: TRBD2
j_gene: TRBJ2-7
CDR3nt: TGTGCCAGTAGTATAACTAGCGGGGCCTTATACGAGCAGTACTTC
CDR3aa: CASSITSGALYEQYF

abundance: -
v_gene: TRBV5-1
d_gene: -
j_gene: TRBJ1-1
CDR3nt: TGCGCCAGTAAAGCAATCGGGAACACTGAAGCTTTCTTT
CDR3aa: CASKAIGNTEAFF

abundance: -
v_gene: TRBV30
d_gene: TRBD1
j_gene: TRBJ2-6
CDR3nt: TGTGCCTTGCACCGGGACAGGGGGCGTGCTGGGGCCAACGTCCTGACTTTC
CDR3aa: CALHRDRGRAGANVLTF

abundance: -
v_gene: TRBV12-3/TRBV12-4
d_gene: -
j_gene: TRBJ1-1
CDR3nt: TGTGCCAGCAGTGCACAGGGGAACACTGAAGCTTTCTTT
CDR3aa: CASSAQGNTEAFF

abundance: -
v_gene: TRBV7-3
d_gene: TRBD1
j_gene: TRBJ1-1
CDR3nt: TGTGCCAGCAGCTCACAGGGGGCTGCCACTGAAGCTTTCTTT
CDR3aa: CASSSQGAATEAFF

abundance: -
v_gene: TRBV4-1
d_gene: TRBD1
j_gene: TRBJ2-7
CDR3nt: TGCGCCAGCAGCCAATGGCCGGGGACAGTTCCCTACGAGCAGTACTTC
CDR3aa: CASSQWPGTVPYEQYF

abundance: -
v_gene: TRBV7-9
d_gene: TRBD1
j_gene: TRBJ2-2
CDR3nt: TGTGCCAGCAGCTCAGAGACAGGGTCGGAGCTGTTTTTT
CDR3aa: CASSSETGSELFF

abundance: -
v_gene: TRBV3-1/TRBV3-2
d_gene: -
j_gene: TRBJ2-2
CDR3nt: TGTGCCAGCAGACGGGACTTCCCCGGGGAGCTGTTTTTT
CDR3aa: CASRRDFPGELFF

abundance: -
v_gene: TRBV12-5
d_gene: -
j_gene: TRBJ1-5
CDR3nt: TGTGCTAGCCGGGGGGAGGGCTACAATCAGCCCCAGCATTTT
CDR3aa: CASRGEGYNQPQHF

abundance: -
v_gene: TRBV6-6
d_gene: -
j_gene: TRBJ2-7
CDR3nt: TGTGCCAGCAATCCAGGGGGGAACAGCCACGAGCAGTACTTC
CDR3aa: CASNPGGNSHEQYF

abundance: many
v_gene: TRBV3-1/TRBV3-2
d_gene: -
j_gene: TRBJ1-6
CDR3nt: TGTGCCAGCAGCCTCGGAAACTTCAGGGCGAGCTCCTATAATTCACCCCTCCACTTT
CDR3aa: CASSLGNFRASSYNSPLHF

abundance: -
v_gene: TRBV9
d_gene: -
j_gene: TRBJ2-2
CDR3nt: TGTGCCAGCAGCGTTGAGGGGGCGAACACCGGGGAGCTGTTTTTT
CDR3aa: CASSVEGANTGELFF